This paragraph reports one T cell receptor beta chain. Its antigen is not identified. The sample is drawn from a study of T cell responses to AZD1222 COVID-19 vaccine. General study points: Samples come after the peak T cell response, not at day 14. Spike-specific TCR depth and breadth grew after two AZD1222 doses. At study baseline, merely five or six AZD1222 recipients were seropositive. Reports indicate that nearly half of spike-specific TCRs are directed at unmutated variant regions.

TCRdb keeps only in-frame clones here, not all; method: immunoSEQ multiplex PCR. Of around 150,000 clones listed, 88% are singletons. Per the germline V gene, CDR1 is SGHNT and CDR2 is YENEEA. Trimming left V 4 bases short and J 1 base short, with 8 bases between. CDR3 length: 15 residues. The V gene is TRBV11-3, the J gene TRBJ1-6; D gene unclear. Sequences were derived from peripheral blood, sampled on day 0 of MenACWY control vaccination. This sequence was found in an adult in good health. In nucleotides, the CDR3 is TGTGCCAGCAGCTATGAGTCGTCCTATAATTCACCCCTCCACTTT. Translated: CASSYESSYNSPLHF.